Each of the 24 T cell receptor beta chains below was sequenced from the same sample in a study of beta chain features in type 1 diabetes. The entirety of the isolated RNA underwent reverse transcription, so expressed TCRB transcripts were sequenced. TCRdb's copy holds only in-frame clones and misses some; the assay was immunoSEQ multiplex PCR. The sample holds hundreds of thousands of clones, about an eighth seen once. The antigens of these receptors remain unknown. Points from the study as a whole: In every one of the four CD4+ subsets, TCRB CDR3s were moderately but significantly shorter in Type 1 diabetes patients.

The specimen was naive CD4+ T cells from blood. The receptors stem from a young man with type 1 diabetes.

J is TRBJ2-1 and V is TRBV30; 9 bases align to TRBD1. Germline values: CDR1 GTSNPN, CDR2 SVGIG (reference sequence). Trimming removed 8 bases from V and 0 bases from J; junction bases left unmatched: 8. The CDR3 is made up of 15 amino acids. The CDR3: CAGQGQARSYNEQFF. CDR3 coding DNA: TGTGCCGGACAGGGGCAGGCCCGCTCCTACAATGAGCAGTTCTTC.

This clone was seen more than once but under ten times. This chain links TRBV9 with TRBJ2-3, with 9 nucleotides matching TRBD2. The germline V gene encodes CDR1 SGDLS and CDR2 YYNGEE. V was pared by 0 bases and J by 1 base, with 6 bases of the junction left unmatched. The CDR3 consists of 17 residues. The CDR3 loop reads CASSVGQLAGRTDTQYF. Written as DNA, the CDR3 is TGTGCCAGCAGCGTAGGCCAGCTAGCGGGGCGCACAGATACGCAGTATTTT.

The sample holds a few counts of this clone. The V call is TRBV18, the J call TRBJ2-2; D perhaps matches TRBD2 (6 bases). Germline CDR1 KGHSH, CDR2 LQKENI. The V gene lost 2 bases and the J gene lost 2 bases, with 12 bases spanning the gap. The CDR3 spans 16 residues. The chain's CDR3 is CASSPFVGLNTGELFF. The CDR3 bases are TGTGCCAGCTCACCATTTGTGGGACTTAACACCGGGGAGCTGTTTTTT.

The rearrangement joins TRBV7-9 to TRBJ1-1; no clear D gene. The ends were cut back, 3 bases at V and 1 base at J, with 3 bases in the middle. The CDR3 sequence is 12 residues long. Germline V gene lookup returns CDR1 SEHNR and CDR2 FQNEAQ (reference sequence). For the CDR3, the DNA is TGTGCCAGCAGCTTGACGAACACTGAAGCTTTCTTT. Its protein is CASSLTNTEAFF.

This clone was recorded only once. V and J are TRBV10-2 and TRBJ1-6; D gene uncertain. The V end was cut by 4 bases, the J end by 12 bases, with 7 bases between. Germline CDR1 is WSHSY and CDR2 is SAAADI. The CDR3 sequence is 11 residues long. In DNA, the CDR3 is TGCGCCAGCAGTGCTGGGGAACCCCTCCACTTT. It codes for CASSAGEPLHF.

The J gene is TRBJ2-5, the V gene TRBV30; a possible D gene is TRBD2 (5 bases). Deletions cut 3 bases from V and 7 bases from J, with 12 bases between. CDR1 GTSNPN and CDR2 SVGIG come from the germline V gene (reference sequence). The CDR3 has 12 amino acids. The CDR3 reads CAWSARSGTQYF. The CDR3 nucleotides read TGTGCCTGGAGCGCGAGGAGCGGGACCCAGTACTTC.

The genes are TRBV28 and TRBJ1-6, with a weak D call TRBD1 (5 bases). The CDR3 sequence is 16 residues long. The germline V and J ends were trimmed by 11 bases and 8 bases, with 25 bases remaining between them. Germline V lookup: CDR1 MDHEN, CDR2 SYDVKM. For the CDR3, the DNA is TGTGCCTCACGGGGGAGGATCCGATTGCCGGATTCACCCCTCCACTTT. It translates to CASRGRIRLPDSPLHF.

This clone was observed a few times. For the CDR3, the DNA is TGTGCCAGCATCCAGGCGCTGGGGAGGGGGAATTCACCCCTCCACTTT. Translating gives CASIQALGRGNSPLHF. This chain connects TRBV28 to TRBJ1-6, with D perhaps TRBD1 (6 bases). This CDR3 spans 16 amino acids. The germline V and J ends were trimmed by 7 bases and 7 bases, with 20 bases remaining between them. Germline V CDR1 and CDR2: MDHEN, SYDVKM.

The chain has TRBV28 and TRBJ1-6, with 8 bases that match TRBD1. Germline CDR1 MDHEN, CDR2 SYDVKM. Trimming took 5 bases from V and 7 from J; bases not matched to a gene: 4. This CDR3 spans 14 amino acids. Written as DNA, the CDR3 is TGTGCCAGCAGTCGGACAGGGAAGAATTCACCCCTCCACTTT. Translated, it gives CASSRTGKNSPLHF.

Only a few counts were recorded for this clone. The rearrangement joins TRBV7-9 to TRBJ1-1; the D gene is possibly TRBD1 (6 bases). Germline V lookup: CDR1 SEHNR, CDR2 FQNEAQ (reference sequence). This CDR3 has 16 residues. The V and J ends lost 0 bases and 1 base respectively, with 12 bases between them. CDR3 nucleotide sequence: TGTGCCAGCAGCTTAGCGCTTACGGGGGCGAACACTGAAGCTTTCTTT. This gives the protein CASSLALTGANTEAFF.

Points on this clone: The sample holds other DNA sequences that translate to the same CDR3. V gene TRBV5-1 combines with J gene TRBJ2-7, with 7 bases that match TRBD1. Germline trimming cut 0 bases from V and 2 bases from J; bases unmatched to any gene: 2. This CDR3 region has 14 residues. CDR1 is SGHRS, CDR2 YFSETQ, per germline. Here the CDR3 reads CASSLDRGPYEQYF. The DNA of the CDR3 is TGCGCCAGCAGCTTGGACAGGGGCCCCTACGAGCAGTACTTC. The entire variable domain, with the rest obtained from reference TRBV5-1 and TRBJ2-7, is as follows: KAGVTQTPRYLIKTRGQQVTLSCSPISGHRSVSWYQQTPGQGLQFLFEYFSETQRNKGNFPGRFSGRQFSNSRSEMNVSTLELGDSALYLCASSLDRGPYEQYFGPGTRLTVT.

V and J are TRBV2 and TRBJ2-3; TRBD1 aligns across 10 bases. The length of the CDR3 is 13 residues. Per germline, CDR1 SNHLY and CDR2 FYNNEI. Unmatched junction bases numbered 0, after V lost 8 bases and J lost 1 base. The CDR3 sequence: CASGQGGTDTQYF. In DNA, the CDR3 is TGTGCCAGCGGACAGGGGGGCACAGATACGCAGTATTTT. Based on the CDR3 plus reference TRBV2 and TRBJ2-3, the full variable domain is EPEVTQTPSHQVTQMGQEVILRCVPISNHLYFYWYRQILGQKVEFLVSFYNNEISEKSEIFDDQFSVERPDGSNFTLKIRSTKLEDSAMYFCASGQGGTDTQYFGPGTRLTVL.

The rearrangement joins TRBV25-1 to TRBJ2-7; D unclear. Germline V gene data show CDR1 as MGHDK and CDR2 as SYGVNS. Deletions cut 5 bases from V and 0 bases from J, with 11 bases between. The CDR3 has 14 residues. CDR3 nucleotides: TGTGCCAGCAGTAGCCCACAGTTCTCCTACGAGCAGTACTTC. Translated: CASSSPQFSYEQYF.

In this sample, this clone turned up a few times. The chain is built from TRBV7-9 and TRBJ2-5; TRBD2 is a possible D gene (5 bases). Between the trimmed V and J ends, which lost 7 bases and 5 bases, there was a span of 20 bases. This CDR3 is built from 15 residues. Per germline, CDR1 SEHNR and CDR2 FQNEAQ (reference sequence). The CDR3: CASTTRLGWRETQYF. Written as DNA, the CDR3 is TGTGCCAGCACCACCCGTCTGGGTTGGAGGGAGACCCAGTACTTC.

This sequence joins TRBV11-2 and TRBJ2-7; D gene unclear. The CDR3 contains 14 residues. V was pared by 4 bases and J by 0 bases, with 10 bases between. Germline values: CDR1 SGHAT, CDR2 FQNNGV. The CDR3 region has the DNA TGTGCCAGCAGCTCATCCGGCCACTCCTACGAGCAGTACTTC. As protein: CASSSSGHSYEQYF. Using reference TRBV11-2 and TRBJ2-7 for the parts outside the CDR3, the full variable domain is EAGVAQSPRYKIIEKRQSVAFWCNPISGHATLYWYQQILGQGPKLLIQFQNNGVVDDSQLPKDRFSAERLKGVDSTLKIQPAKLEDSAVYLCASSSSGHSYEQYFGPGTRLTVT.

The CDR3 loop reads CASSPTGSAYYGYTF. CDR3 DNA sequence: TGTGCCAGCAGCCCGACGGGCAGCGCCTACTATGGCTACACCTTC. The rearrangement links TRBV7-9 to TRBJ1-2; D unclear. V lost 5 bases and J 3 bases, leaving 16 bases between the germline ends. Per the germline V gene, CDR1 is SEHNR and CDR2 is FQNEAQ (reference sequence). This CDR3 has 15 residues.

This chain connects TRBV30 to TRBJ1-5; D not resolved. The CDR3 is 12 residues long. Germline V lookup: CDR1 GTSNPN, CDR2 SVGIG (reference sequence). V was shortened by 5 bases and J by 5 bases, with 10 bases between the two germline ends. CDR3 coding DNA: TGTGCCTGGGCAGACACCCATCAGCCCCAGCATTTT. Translating it yields CAWADTHQPQHF. Using reference TRBV30 and TRBJ1-5 for the parts outside the CDR3, the full variable domain is SQTIHQWPATLVQPVGSPLSLECTVEGTSNPNLYWYRQAAGRGLQLLFYSVGIGQISSEVPQNLSASRPQDRQFILSSKKLLLSDSGFYLCAWADTHQPQHFGDGTRLSIL.

This clone was seen a few times. CDR3 DNA: TGTGCCTGGGCCAGGGATAGCTCCTACGAGCAGTACTTC. Its translation: CAWARDSSYEQYF. This sequence joins TRBV30 and TRBJ2-7, with D perhaps TRBD1 (5 bases). Per the germline V gene, CDR1 is GTSNPN and CDR2 is SVGIG (reference sequence). V was pared by 5 bases and J by 0 bases, with 11 bases between. The length of the CDR3 is 13 residues.

The chain combines TRBV7-2 with TRBJ1-6; tentative D call: TRBD1 (5 bases). Germline V CDR1 and CDR2: SGHTA, FQGNSA. The CDR3 covers 14 residues. V was clipped by 5 bases and J by 8 bases, with 13 bases between them. In DNA, the CDR3 is TGTGCCAGCAGCCGGCAGGGCGGGGATTCACCCCTCCACTTT. This translates into CASSRQGGDSPLHF.

In its sample, this clone was seen a few times. The V gene is TRBV7-9, the J gene TRBJ2-1; D gene unclear. CDR1 and CDR2 from the germline V gene are SEHNR and FQNEAQ (reference sequence). Between the trimmed V and J ends, which lost 3 bases and 5 bases, there was a span of 5 bases. The CDR3 totals 12 residues. CDR3 amino acids: CASSFRDNEQFF. CDR3 coding DNA: TGTGCCAGCAGCTTTAGGGACAATGAGCAGTTCTTC.

This clone has more than one count but fewer than ten. J is TRBJ1-2 and V is TRBV7-9; no firm D call. This CDR3 comprises 14 residues. The V and J ends lost 5 bases and 6 bases respectively, with 16 bases between them. Germline-derived CDR1 and CDR2 are SEHNR and FQNEAQ (reference sequence). The CDR3 DNA follows: TGTGCCAGCAGCCCTCGGGATTTCGGGGATGGCTACACCTTC. Translation: CASSPRDFGDGYTF. The full variable domain, rest sourced from reference TRBV7-9 and TRBJ1-2, is DTGVSQNPRHKITKRGQNVTFRCDPISEHNRLYWYRQTLGQGPEFLTYFQNEAQLEKSRLLSDRFSAERPKGSFSTLEIQRTEQGDSAMYLCASSPRDFGDGYTFGSGTRLTVV.

This clone was detected a few times. V and J are TRBV14 and TRBJ2-7; weak D call: TRBD2 (7 bases). This CDR3 is built from 14 residues. The ends were cut back, 1 base at V and 4 bases at J, with 11 bases in the middle. From germline, CDR1 is SGHDN and CDR2 FVKESK. CDR3 sequence: CASSQGRGTYEQYF. CDR3 in DNA: TGTGCCAGCAGCCAAGGGCGGGGGACATACGAGCAGTACTTC.

This clone has just a few counts. This chain uses TRBV7-2 with TRBJ2-3, with D possibly matching TRBD1 (5 bases). There are 15 residues in the CDR3. V lost 3 bases, J lost 6 bases, and 16 bases lay in between. CDR1 and CDR2 (germline): SGHTA, FQGNSA. CDR3 amino acids: CASSFRQGQADTQYF. The CDR3, as DNA: TGTGCCAGCAGCTTCCGTCAGGGTCAGGCGGATACGCAGTATTTT.

This clone has a handful of counts. J is TRBJ2-3 and V is TRBV5-1; TRBD1 matches at 7 bases. This CDR3 contains 15 residues. Germline CDR1 and CDR2: SGHRS and YFSETQ. The J segment lost 1 base and the V segment lost 7 bases, leaving 9 bases of the junction unmatched. The CDR3 protein is CASAPGQGGTDTQYF. The CDR3 DNA sequence: TGCGCCAGCGCCCCGGGGCAGGGGGGCACAGATACGCAGTATTTT.